The rows below give T cell receptor beta chains drawn from one sample of a study of blood T cells in healthy people across ages. From the 5' RACE reads, TCRdb called clonotypes with MiXCR, one entry per CDR3 protein. Here the sample spans just under 750,000 distinct CDR3 sequences, about 20% being singletons. Input material: blood. The receptors here all came from a man in his 70s in good health. The CDR3 runs from the conserved cysteine through the conserved F or W. Fields, in order: V gene, J gene, clone size, D gene, CDR3 protein, CDR3 DNA. The D gene is left open where the match is weak. Clone size appears in some rows only: once, few, many, or a class for an expanded clone.

v_gene: TRBV12-3/TRBV12-4; j_gene: TRBJ2-7; abundance: .; d_gene: .; CDR3aa: CASSRSVGVYEQYF; CDR3nt: TGTGCCAGCAGTCGCTCGGTAGGGGTCTACGAGCAGTACTTC
v_gene: TRBV29-1; j_gene: TRBJ2-1; abundance: once; d_gene: TRBD2; CDR3aa: CSVDGGRNEQFF; CDR3nt: TGCAGCGTTGACGGCGGGAGGAATGAGCAGTTCTTC
v_gene: TRBV3-1; j_gene: TRBJ2-5; abundance: few; d_gene: TRBD2; CDR3aa: CASTDGTTQETQYF; CDR3nt: TGTGCCAGCACCGACGGGACTACCCAAGAGACCCAGTACTTC
v_gene: TRBV5-1; j_gene: TRBJ2-3; abundance: few; d_gene: .; CDR3aa: CASSEQFSGDTQYF; CDR3nt: TGCGCCAGCAGCGAGCAGTTTTCTGGAGATACGCAGTATTTT
v_gene: TRBV4-1; j_gene: TRBJ1-6; abundance: few; d_gene: .; CDR3aa: CASSQGAGTNINNSPLHF; CDR3nt: TGCGCCAGCAGCCAAGGGGCGGGAACCAACATAAATAATTCACCCCTCCACTTT
v_gene: TRBV28; j_gene: TRBJ1-3; abundance: few; d_gene: .; CDR3aa: CASSPQQTPGQPRSGSTIYF; CDR3nt: TGTGCCAGCAGCCCGCAACAAACTCCGGGACAACCACGCTCTGGAAGCACCATATATTTT
v_gene: TRBV6-1; j_gene: TRBJ1-1; abundance: .; d_gene: .; CDR3aa: CASSEGSRTEAFF; CDR3nt: TGTGCCAGCAGTGAGGGGTCGCGGACTGAAGCTTTCTTT
v_gene: TRBV12-3/TRBV12-4; j_gene: TRBJ1-1; abundance: .; d_gene: TRBD1; CDR3aa: CASTWTGGGTEAFF; CDR3nt: TGTGCCAGCACCTGGACAGGGGGCGGCACTGAAGCTTTCTTT
v_gene: TRBV7-6; j_gene: TRBJ2-1; abundance: .; d_gene: .; CDR3aa: CASSWGDRDGNNEQFF; CDR3nt: TGTGCCAGCAGCTGGGGGGACCGGGACGGGAACAATGAGCAGTTCTTC
v_gene: TRBV12-3/TRBV12-4; j_gene: TRBJ2-3; abundance: many; d_gene: .; CDR3aa: CASSLAGADTQYF; CDR3nt: TGTGCCAGCAGCTTAGCTGGGGCAGATACGCAGTATTTT
v_gene: TRBV10-3; j_gene: TRBJ1-5; abundance: .; d_gene: .; CDR3aa: CAISGTHTDTQHF; CDR3nt: TGTGCCATCAGTGGGACTCACACAGATACGCAGCATTTT
v_gene: TRBV29-1; j_gene: TRBJ2-4; abundance: many; d_gene: .; CDR3aa: CSVDGGTKNIQYF; CDR3nt: TGCAGCGTTGACGGGGGTACCAAAAACATTCAGTACTTC
v_gene: TRBV12-3/TRBV12-4; j_gene: TRBJ1-4; abundance: .; d_gene: .; CDR3aa: CASSLNTGPATNEKLFF; CDR3nt: TGTGCCAGCAGTTTGAACACTGGACCTGCAACTAATGAAAAACTGTTTTTT
v_gene: TRBV7-8; j_gene: TRBJ2-7; abundance: .; d_gene: TRBD2; CDR3aa: CASSIRLGLAVEQYF; CDR3nt: TGTGCCAGCAGCATTCGACTGGGACTAGCTGTCGAGCAGTACTTC
v_gene: TRBV11-2; j_gene: TRBJ2-2; abundance: .; d_gene: .; CDR3aa: CASRTRGLGTGELFF; CDR3nt: TGTGCCAGCAGAACCCGGGGCTTGGGCACCGGGGAGCTGTTTTTT
v_gene: TRBV7-6; j_gene: TRBJ2-5; abundance: .; d_gene: TRBD2; CDR3aa: CASSPIGGWETQYF; CDR3nt: TGTGCCAGCAGCCCGATCGGGGGGTGGGAGACCCAGTACTTC
v_gene: TRBV2; j_gene: TRBJ1-3; abundance: few; d_gene: .; CDR3aa: CASSEMRSGNTIYF; CDR3nt: TGTGCCAGCAGTGAAATGCGCTCTGGAAACACCATATATTTT
v_gene: TRBV5-1; j_gene: TRBJ2-3; abundance: .; d_gene: TRBD1; CDR3aa: CASRFKGTGGRDTQYF; CDR3nt: TGCGCCAGCCGCTTTAAAGGGACAGGGGGCAGGGATACGCAGTATTTT
v_gene: TRBV7-2; j_gene: TRBJ1-4; abundance: .; d_gene: TRBD1; CDR3aa: CASSLQGGITNEKLFF; CDR3nt: TGTGCCAGCAGCTTACAGGGGGGAATTACTAATGAAAAACTGTTTTTT
v_gene: TRBV20-1; j_gene: TRBJ1-4; abundance: .; d_gene: .; CDR3aa: CSARDLAKWGEKLFF; CDR3nt: TGCAGTGCTAGAGATTTAGCGAAGTGGGGTGAAAAACTGTTTTTT
v_gene: TRBV5-1; j_gene: TRBJ2-3; abundance: few; d_gene: TRBD1; CDR3aa: CASSSGTGAPPDTQYF; CDR3nt: TGCGCCAGCAGCTCCGGGACAGGGGCACCCCCAGATACGCAGTATTTT
v_gene: TRBV10-3; j_gene: TRBJ1-5; abundance: few; d_gene: TRBD1; CDR3aa: CATRPGQGGQPQHF; CDR3nt: TGTGCCACACGTCCGGGACAGGGTGGTCAGCCCCAGCATTTT
v_gene: TRBV10-3; j_gene: TRBJ1-6; abundance: few; d_gene: TRBD1; CDR3aa: CAISSGTGGGNSPLHF; CDR3nt: TGTGCCATCAGCTCGGGGACAGGGGGTGGCAATTCACCCCTCCACTTT
v_gene: TRBV12-3/TRBV12-4; j_gene: TRBJ2-3; abundance: .; d_gene: .; CDR3aa: CASSLEFAGSADTQYF; CDR3nt: TGTGCCAGCAGTTTAGAGTTCGCGGGGAGCGCAGATACGCAGTATTTT
v_gene: TRBV3-1; j_gene: TRBJ2-2; abundance: many; d_gene: .; CDR3aa: CASSQADGTNTGELFF; CDR3nt: TGTGCCAGCAGCCAAGCGGACGGAACGAACACCGGGGAGCTGTTTTTT
v_gene: TRBV12-3/TRBV12-4; j_gene: TRBJ2-5; abundance: .; d_gene: .; CDR3aa: CASRTEVSETQYF; CDR3nt: TGTGCCAGCAGGACGGAAGTGTCTGAGACCCAGTACTTC
v_gene: TRBV7-2; j_gene: TRBJ2-3; abundance: few; d_gene: TRBD2; CDR3aa: CASRIRGSGDTQYF; CDR3nt: TGTGCCAGCCGAATCCGCGGGAGTGGAGATACGCAGTATTTT
v_gene: TRBV4-1; j_gene: TRBJ2-1; abundance: few; d_gene: .; CDR3aa: CASSYRDEYNEQFF; CDR3nt: TGCGCCAGCAGCTACCGGGACGAGTACAATGAGCAGTTCTTC
v_gene: TRBV14; j_gene: TRBJ1-1; abundance: .; d_gene: .; CDR3aa: CASSQARGRNTEAFF; CDR3nt: TGTGCCAGCAGCCAAGCAAGGGGCAGGAACACTGAAGCTTTCTTT
v_gene: TRBV7-9; j_gene: TRBJ1-6; abundance: few; d_gene: TRBD1; CDR3aa: CASSLGDRASPLHF; CDR3nt: TGTGCCAGCAGCTTAGGGGACAGGGCTTCACCCCTCCACTTT
v_gene: TRBV20-1; j_gene: TRBJ2-7; abundance: .; d_gene: .; CDR3aa: CSAAEGTASYEQYF; CDR3nt: TGCAGTGCTGCGGAGGGGACTGCCTCCTACGAGCAGTACTTC
v_gene: TRBV7-3; j_gene: TRBJ2-3; abundance: .; d_gene: TRBD2; CDR3aa: CASSSTPWPAGDTDTQYF; CDR3nt: TGTGCCAGCAGCTCAACCCCCTGGCCGGCGGGAGACACAGATACGCAGTATTTT
v_gene: TRBV4-2; j_gene: TRBJ2-1; abundance: .; d_gene: TRBD1; CDR3aa: CASSPGQAESNEQFF; CDR3nt: TGTGCCAGCAGCCCAGGACAGGCTGAGTCCAATGAGCAGTTCTTC
v_gene: TRBV27; j_gene: TRBJ1-2; abundance: .; d_gene: .; CDR3aa: CASIGRYGYTF; CDR3nt: TGTGCCAGCATAGGGCGCTATGGCTACACCTTC
v_gene: TRBV7-2; j_gene: TRBJ2-5; abundance: few; d_gene: .; CDR3aa: CASSLGVGRKTQYF; CDR3nt: TGTGCCAGCAGCTTAGGAGTGGGGAGGAAGACCCAGTACTTC
v_gene: TRBV6-5; j_gene: TRBJ1-2; abundance: few; d_gene: TRBD1; CDR3aa: CASRDRGLNYGYTF; CDR3nt: TGTGCCAGCAGAGACAGGGGCCTGAACTATGGCTACACCTTC
v_gene: TRBV7-9; j_gene: TRBJ1-5; abundance: few; d_gene: .; CDR3aa: CASSQIFATGETQPQHF; CDR3nt: TGTGCCAGCAGCCAAATCTTTGCGACAGGCGAGACTCAGCCCCAGCATTTT
v_gene: TRBV29-1; j_gene: TRBJ1-1; abundance: .; d_gene: .; CDR3aa: CSLGPNTEAFF; CDR3nt: TGCAGCCTTGGACCGAACACTGAAGCTTTCTTT
v_gene: TRBV20-1; j_gene: TRBJ2-1; abundance: .; d_gene: .; CDR3aa: CSARVSPRTSYNEQFF; CDR3nt: TGCAGTGCTAGAGTGAGCCCCCGAACGTCCTACAATGAGCAGTTCTTC
v_gene: TRBV10-3; j_gene: TRBJ1-1; abundance: few; d_gene: .; CDR3aa: CAIRGGEGMNTEAFF; CDR3nt: TGTGCCATCAGAGGGGGGGAGGGGATGAACACTGAAGCTTTCTTT
v_gene: TRBV6-2/TRBV6-3; j_gene: TRBJ2-1; abundance: few; d_gene: TRBD2; CDR3aa: CASSYLRLANEQFF; CDR3nt: TGTGCCAGCAGTTACTTGCGACTAGCCAATGAGCAGTTCTTC
v_gene: TRBV10-1; j_gene: TRBJ2-3; abundance: few; d_gene: .; CDR3aa: CASSDEIWGRDTQYF; CDR3nt: TGCGCCAGCAGTGACGAGATCTGGGGCAGGGATACGCAGTATTTT
v_gene: TRBV20-1; j_gene: TRBJ2-3; abundance: .; d_gene: .; CDR3aa: CSARRQHTDTQYF; CDR3nt: TGCAGTGCTAGGAGACAGCACACAGATACGCAGTATTTT
v_gene: TRBV5-1; j_gene: TRBJ2-6; abundance: .; d_gene: .; CDR3aa: CASSLDSHAGANVLTF; CDR3nt: TGCGCCAGCAGCTTGGACAGTCATGCTGGGGCCAACGTCCTGACTTTC
v_gene: TRBV12-3/TRBV12-4; j_gene: TRBJ2-7; abundance: few; d_gene: TRBD1; CDR3aa: CASSLKQGYYEQYF; CDR3nt: TGTGCCAGCAGTTTGAAACAGGGGTACTACGAGCAGTACTTC
v_gene: TRBV12-3/TRBV12-4; j_gene: TRBJ2-5; abundance: few; d_gene: .; CDR3aa: CASSFPPYQETQYF; CDR3nt: TGTGCCAGCAGTTTTCCCCCGTACCAAGAGACCCAGTACTTC
v_gene: TRBV20-1; j_gene: TRBJ1-2; abundance: few; d_gene: .; CDR3aa: CSARVAARGGYTF; CDR3nt: TGCAGTGCTAGAGTGGCGGCCCGGGGGGGCTACACCTTC
v_gene: TRBV18; j_gene: TRBJ1-1; abundance: .; d_gene: .; CDR3aa: CASSPLWGDTEAFF; CDR3nt: TGTGCCAGCTCACCATTGTGGGGCGACACTGAAGCTTTCTTT
v_gene: TRBV5-1; j_gene: TRBJ1-2; abundance: few; d_gene: .; CDR3aa: CASSIGQRDNYGYTF; CDR3nt: TGCGCCAGCTCTATCGGACAACGGGATAACTATGGCTACACCTTC
v_gene: TRBV3-1; j_gene: TRBJ2-5; abundance: many; d_gene: .; CDR3aa: CASRDSQETQYF; CDR3nt: TGTGCCAGTCGTGACAGCCAAGAGACCCAGTACTTC
v_gene: TRBV18; j_gene: TRBJ2-4; abundance: .; d_gene: TRBD1; CDR3aa: CASSLDRGWNIQYF; CDR3nt: TGTGCCAGCTCACTCGACAGGGGATGGAACATTCAGTACTTC
v_gene: TRBV10-3; j_gene: TRBJ2-1; abundance: many; d_gene: TRBD2; CDR3aa: CAISSGAGGRTHEQFF; CDR3nt: TGTGCCATCTCGAGTGGAGCGGGGGGGAGGACACATGAGCAGTTCTTC
v_gene: TRBV4-1; j_gene: TRBJ2-1; abundance: few; d_gene: .; CDR3aa: CASSQRLEDEQFF; CDR3nt: TGCGCCAGCAGCCAAAGACTAGAGGATGAGCAGTTCTTC
v_gene: TRBV27; j_gene: TRBJ2-2; abundance: .; d_gene: .; CDR3aa: CASSFRELGELFF; CDR3nt: TGTGCCAGCAGTTTTCGTGAGCTCGGGGAGCTGTTTTTT
v_gene: TRBV12-3/TRBV12-4; j_gene: TRBJ2-1; abundance: .; d_gene: TRBD2; CDR3aa: CASSFLTSGNNEQFF; CDR3nt: TGTGCCAGCAGTTTTTTAACTAGCGGTAACAATGAGCAGTTCTTC
v_gene: TRBV6-6; j_gene: TRBJ2-2; abundance: .; d_gene: TRBD1; CDR3aa: CASIPGTGATGELFF; CDR3nt: TGTGCCAGCATCCCCGGGACAGGGGCGACCGGGGAGCTGTTTTTT
v_gene: TRBV6-5; j_gene: TRBJ2-5; abundance: .; d_gene: .; CDR3aa: CASSPPGVMETQYF; CDR3nt: TGTGCCAGCAGTCCCCCAGGCGTCATGGAGACCCAGTACTTC
v_gene: TRBV20-1; j_gene: TRBJ1-5; abundance: .; d_gene: .; CDR3aa: CSARDGKNQPQHF; CDR3nt: TGCAGTGCTAGAGATGGGAAGAATCAGCCCCAGCATTTT
v_gene: TRBV29-1; j_gene: TRBJ2-1; abundance: few; d_gene: .; CDR3aa: CSVEVPGYNEQFF; CDR3nt: TGCAGCGTTGAAGTCCCAGGTTACAATGAGCAGTTCTTC
v_gene: TRBV12-3/TRBV12-4; j_gene: TRBJ1-5; abundance: few; d_gene: TRBD1; CDR3aa: CASSSQGAESNQPQHF; CDR3nt: TGTGCCAGCAGCTCACAGGGGGCGGAGAGCAATCAGCCCCAGCATTTT